Below, 19 T cell receptor beta chains from the same sample are listed, as sequenced in a study of blood T cell repertoires in COVID-19. Profiling relied on immunoSEQ multiplex PCR, and the TCRdb table lists in-frame clones only, not all of them. The table lists around 86,000 clones, about 85% of them singletons. The specimen was peripheral blood. These receptors originate from a human donor in a cohort sampled during active COVID-19.

The rearrangement joins TRBV27 to TRBJ2-5; D might be TRBD2 (6 bases). This CDR3 has 13 residues. Germline-derived CDR1 and CDR2 are MNHEY and SMNVEV (reference sequence). V was clipped by 4 bases and J by 6 bases, with 12 bases between them. The CDR3 DNA sequence: TGTGCCAGCAGTTCGTACGGGGGTAAGACCCAGTACTTC. This codes for CASSSYGGKTQYF.

The chain employs TRBV11-2 and TRBJ2-7, with 7 bases aligning to TRBD2. The CDR3 loop spans 16 amino acids. Germline loops: CDR1 SGHAT, CDR2 FQNNGV. With V trimmed by 5 bases and J by 5 bases, 15 bases remained unmatched. In DNA, the CDR3 is TGTGCCAGCAGCCTTGAACTGGGGACTAATCTCGACGAGCAGTACTTC. This gives the protein CASSLELGTNLDEQYF.

The chain recombines TRBV29-1 with TRBJ2-3; TRBD2 matches 11 bases. J gave up 4 bases and V 5 bases, and 5 bases lay outside the gene matches. CDR1 and CDR2 from the germline V gene are SQVTM and ANQGSEA. This CDR3 spans 14 amino acids. As DNA, the CDR3 is TGCAGCGTTCCAACTAGCGGGGGTGCAGATACGCAGTATTTT. Translated, it gives CSVPTSGGADTQYF.

V usage is TRBV7-3 and J usage is TRBJ1-1, with D possibly being TRBD1 (6 bases). V lost 3 bases and J 4 bases, leaving 12 bases between the germline ends. Germline lookup yields CDR1 SGHTA and CDR2 FQGTGA. The CDR3 is 14 residues long. Here the CDR3 reads CASSFQGWGTEAFF. The CDR3 coding sequence is TGTGCCAGCAGCTTCCAGGGGTGGGGCACTGAAGCTTTCTTT.

In DNA form, the CDR3 reads TGCAGCGCAGCTTCCGGGACAGGGAACACCGGGGAGCTGTTTTTT. Its translation is CSAASGTGNTGELFF. This rearrangement joins TRBV29-1 to TRBJ2-2, with 8 positions matching TRBD1. Germline lookup yields CDR1 SQVTM and CDR2 ANQGSEA. CDR3 length: 15 amino acids. V shed 7 bases and J 1 base; nucleotides not matched to a gene: 8.

The chain carries TRBV23-1 and TRBJ2-5; D perhaps matches TRBD2 (6 bases). TRBV23-1 is an open reading frame whose function is uncertain. The V and J ends lost 0 bases and 5 bases respectively, with 13 bases between them. This CDR3 is 15 amino acids long. The chain's CDR3 is CASSQSASGGETQYF. As DNA, the CDR3 is TGCGCCAGCAGTCAATCGGCTTCAGGAGGGGAGACCCAGTACTTC.

The V gene is TRBV6-6, the J gene TRBJ2-3; possible D gene TRBD1, 5 bases. This CDR3 contains 17 residues. The V end was cut by 5 bases, the J end by 2 bases, with 20 bases between. Germline assignment: CDR1 MNHNY and CDR2 SVGAGI (reference sequence). CDR3 loop: CASSRSRARQHTDTQYF. The CDR3 coding sequence is TGTGCCAGCAGTCGGTCCCGGGCCCGACAGCACACAGATACGCAGTATTTT.

The J gene is TRBJ2-3, the V gene TRBV7-2; no firm D call. The CDR3 is 14 amino acids. The germline V gene has CDR1 SGHTA and CDR2 FQGNSA. The V end lost 8 bases, the J end lost 2 bases, and 14 bases lay between the germline ends. CDR3 bases: TGTGCCAGCGCAGTCCAGCGAAACACAGATACGCAGTATTTT. Translating it yields CASAVQRNTDTQYF.

V and J are TRBV4-3 and TRBJ2-7, with D possibly TRBD1 on 7 matching bases. Trimming removed 0 bases from V and 5 bases from J, with 14 bases in between. Per germline, CDR1 LGHNA and CDR2 YSLEER. The CDR3 covers 15 residues. Here the CDR3 reads CASSQDRAGGNEQYF. CDR3 bases: TGCGCCAGCAGCCAAGATCGAGCAGGGGGGAACGAGCAGTACTTC.

J is TRBJ2-7 and V is TRBV5-6; no clear D. V shed 1 base and J shed 7 bases, with 6 bases lying between them. CDR3 length equals 11 residues. Germline CDR1 reads SGHDT; CDR2 reads YYEEEE. Written as DNA, the CDR3 is TGTGCCAGCAGCTTGTTACAAGAGCAGTACTTC. It is translated as CASSLLQEQYF. Combining the CDR3 with reference TRBV5-6 and TRBJ2-7 gives the whole variable domain DAGVTQSPTHLIKTRGQQVTLRCSPKSGHDTVSWYQQALGQGPQFIFQYYEEEERQRGNFPDRFSGHQFPNYSSELNVNALLLGDSALYLCASSLLQEQYFGPGTRLTVT.

This clone has just one count. The chain joins TRBV9 to TRBJ2-7; TRBD2 aligns across 14 bases. The CDR3 is 17 amino acids. Germline trimming cut 4 bases from V and 4 bases from J; bases unmatched to any gene: 10. Germline CDR1 and CDR2: SGDLS and YYNGEE. The DNA of the CDR3 is TGTGCCAGCAGCCCTTCTCCTGGGACTAGCGGGAGTTACGAGCAGTACTTC. Protein: CASSPSPGTSGSYEQYF.

V is TRBV6-2 or TRBV6-3 and J is TRBJ2-1; D possibly corresponds to TRBD2 (6 bases). The germline V and J ends were trimmed by 5 bases and 8 bases, with 16 bases remaining between them. The CDR3 spans 14 residues. Germline-derived CDR1 and CDR2 are MNHEY and SVGEGT. The CDR3 here is CASSPGTPGDEQFF. In DNA, the CDR3 is TGTGCCAGCAGTCCCGGGACTCCCGGCGATGAGCAGTTCTTC.

The J gene is TRBJ2-1, the V gene TRBV4-3; 8 positions match TRBD2. Germline V gives CDR1 LGHNA, CDR2 YSLEER. This CDR3 comprises 14 residues. V lost 1 base and J lost 5; bases outside the gene matches: 1. The CDR3 DNA reads as TGCGCCAGCAGCCAAGCTAGCGGGCACAATGAGCAGTTCTTC. Its protein is CASSQASGHNEQFF.

The V call is TRBV7-2, the J call TRBJ2-2, with TRBD2 identical over 13 bases. CDR1 is SGHTA, CDR2 FQGNSA, per germline. Unmatched junction bases numbered 7, after V lost 1 base and J lost 5 bases. This CDR3 comprises 18 residues. Here the CDR3 DNA reads TGTGCCAGCAGCTTAGGTCCGGGACTAGCGGGGCTAACCGGGGAGCTGTTTTTT. It translates to CASSLGPGLAGLTGELFF.

The chain joins TRBV5-1 to TRBJ2-1, with D possibly matching TRBD1 (6 bases). CDR1 SGHRS and CDR2 YFSETQ come from the germline V gene. V was pared by 4 bases and J by 6 bases, with 8 bases between. The CDR3 contains 12 residues. CDR3 amino acids: CASSPGVNEQFF. Here the CDR3 DNA reads TGCGCCAGCAGCCCAGGGGTCAATGAGCAGTTCTTC.

The chain carries TRBV7-9 and TRBJ2-4, with D possibly being TRBD2 (6 bases). V was cut by 8 bases and J by 0 bases, with 17 bases left in between. CDR1 and CDR2 from the germline V gene are SEHNR and FQNEAQ (reference sequence). CDR3 length: 16 residues. CDR3: CASFSLEGLAKNIQYF. In nucleotides, the CDR3 is TGTGCCAGCTTCTCGTTAGAGGGACTAGCCAAAAACATTCAGTACTTC.

The chain joins TRBV7-9 to TRBJ1-4, with no clear D. Germline assignment: CDR1 SEHNR and CDR2 FQNEAQ (reference sequence). This CDR3 comprises 15 residues. The V gene lost 5 bases and the J gene lost 2 bases, with 12 bases spanning the gap. The CDR3 is CASSEYTLTNEKLFF. In DNA, the CDR3 is TGTGCCAGCAGCGAATACACCTTGACTAATGAAAAACTGTTTTTT.

The rearrangement joins TRBV6-5 to TRBJ2-7, with TRBD2 identical over 14 bases. The CDR3 is 15 amino acids. The V gene end was trimmed by 5 bases and the J gene end by 4 bases; junction bases not matched to a gene: 4. Germline V gene data show CDR1 as MNHEY and CDR2 as SVGAGI. In DNA, the CDR3 is TGTGCCAGCAGTCCCGGGACTAGCGGGAGTTACGAGCAGTACTTC. Protein sequence: CASSPGTSGSYEQYF.

V usage is TRBV30 and J usage is TRBJ1-5; a possible D gene is TRBD1 (6 bases). V was trimmed by 3 bases and J by 6 bases, leaving 9 bases between them. The CDR3 is 12 residues long. Germline CDR1 reads GTSNPN; CDR2 reads SVGIG (reference sequence). This chain's CDR3 is CAWSTGFQPQHF. The CDR3 DNA reads as TGTGCCTGGAGCACAGGGTTTCAGCCCCAGCATTTT.